This TCR beta chain derives from a study of T cell changes during pregnancy in multiple sclerosis. The V and J ends lost 4 bases and 4 bases respectively, with 8 bases between them. The CDR3 totals 12 residues. CDR1 and CDR2 from the germline V gene are MNHNS and SASEGT. The method was immunoSEQ multiplex PCR; TCRdb's version includes in-frame clones alone and lacks a portion of them. The sample has roughly 35,000 clones, 88% seen once; the top ten hold 1.2%. Source: CD4+ T cells from peripheral blood mononuclear cells, taken before pregnancy. The V call is TRBV6-1, the J call TRBJ2-7; D possibly corresponds to TRBD2 (6 bases). The TCR comes from a female donor with multiple sclerosis, enrolled in a pregnancy study. The CDR3 coding sequence is TGTGCCAGCAGTGGTCGGGGGTACGAGCAGTACTTC. Residues: CASSGRGYEQYF.